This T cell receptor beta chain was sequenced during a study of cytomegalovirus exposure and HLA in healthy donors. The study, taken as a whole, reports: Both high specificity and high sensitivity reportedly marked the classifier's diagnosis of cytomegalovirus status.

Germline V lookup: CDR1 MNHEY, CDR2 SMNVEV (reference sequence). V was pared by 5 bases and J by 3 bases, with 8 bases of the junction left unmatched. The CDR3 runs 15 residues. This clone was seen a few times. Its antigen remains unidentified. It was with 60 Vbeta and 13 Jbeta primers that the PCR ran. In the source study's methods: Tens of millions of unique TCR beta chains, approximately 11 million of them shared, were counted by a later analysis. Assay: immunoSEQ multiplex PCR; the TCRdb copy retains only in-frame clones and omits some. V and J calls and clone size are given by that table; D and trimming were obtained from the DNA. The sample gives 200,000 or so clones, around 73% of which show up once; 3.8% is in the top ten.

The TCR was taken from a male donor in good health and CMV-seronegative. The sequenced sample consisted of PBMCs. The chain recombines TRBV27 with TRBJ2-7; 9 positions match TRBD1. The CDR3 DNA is TGTGCCAGCAGTGCGACGGGACAGGGATACTACGAGCAGTACTTC. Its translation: CASSATGQGYYEQYF.